The rows below give T cell receptor beta chains drawn from one sample of a study of cytomegalovirus exposure and HLA in healthy donors. Method: immunoSEQ multiplex PCR; TCRdb's copy keeps in-frame clones and lacks some. The data contain about 94,000 clones, around 76% of them singletons. Material for sequencing was PBMCs. The receptors shown here come from a man aged 35 to 55 in good health and CMV-seropositive. Each CDR3 is given with its conserved first and last residue. D genes are given only for firm matches. The listing skips clone size in some rows; elsewhere it reads once, few, many or a size class.

>.|TRBV7-9|.|TRBJ2-3
CASSLKNGGTDTQYF
TGTGCCAGCAGCTTAAAAAACGGGGGCACAGATACGCAGTATTTT
>.|TRBV5-1|TRBD1|TRBJ1-1
CASSSAQGVSTEAFF
TGCGCCAGCAGCTCCGCTCAGGGGGTGAGCACTGAAGCTTTCTTT
>medium-sized|TRBV7-8|.|TRBJ2-7
CASSLAGTRSYEQYF
TGTGCCAGCAGCTTAGCCGGGACTCGCTCCTACGAGCAGTACTTC
>.|TRBV19|.|TRBJ2-1
CASSFRPFSGDSSYNEQFF
TGTGCCAGTAGTTTCCGCCCCTTTAGCGGTGATAGCTCCTACAATGAGCAGTTCTTC
>.|TRBV5-3|TRBD1|TRBJ2-3
CARSVGQNFILYTDTQYF
TGTGCCAGAAGCGTGGGACAGAACTTTATCTTATACACAGATACGCAGTATTTT
>.|TRBV6-6|TRBD1|TRBJ1-5
CASWGGQGALQPQHF
TGTGCCTCCTGGGGGGGACAGGGGGCTCTTCAGCCCCAGCATTTT
>.|TRBV10-3|TRBD2|TRBJ2-3
CAISGDWAGLLTYF
TGTGCCATCAGTGGGGATTGGGCGGGACTACTTACGTATTTT
>.|TRBV7-9|.|TRBJ1-2
CASSFWQGYGYTF
TGTGCCAGCAGCTTTTGGCAGGGCTATGGCTACACCTTC
>.|TRBV19|TRBD1|TRBJ2-7
CASSIGDRVYGEQYF
TGTGCCAGTAGTATCGGGGACAGGGTATACGGGGAGCAGTACTTC
>.|TRBV5-4|.|TRBJ2-3
CASSLALAGTSTDTQYF
TGTGCCAGCAGCTTGGCCTTGGCGGGTACTAGCACAGATACGCAGTATTTT
>few|TRBV29-1|TRBD1|TRBJ1-2
CSVVGGTDYGYTF
TGCAGCGTTGTAGGAGGGACAGACTATGGCTACACCTTC
>.|TRBV9|TRBD2|TRBJ2-1
CASSPGRDNEQFF
TGTGCCAGCAGCCCAGGGAGGGACAATGAGCAGTTCTTC
>.|TRBV9|TRBD1|TRBJ2-5
CASSPSHRGEETQYF
TGTGCCAGCAGCCCCTCGCACAGGGGAGAGGAGACCCAGTACTTC
>.|TRBV15|.|TRBJ2-3
CATSSGLTDTQYF
TGTGCCACCAGCTCCGGGTTGACAGATACGCAGTATTTT
>.|TRBV18|.|TRBJ2-2
CASSPGGTRVTGELFF
TGTGCCAGCTCACCAGGAGGGACGAGAGTTACCGGGGAGCTGTTTTTT
>.|TRBV5-1|.|TRBJ2-7
CASSLAAAGEYEQYF
TGCGCCAGCAGCTTGGCCGCGGCAGGGGAGTACGAGCAGTACTTC
>few|TRBV10-3|.|TRBJ2-3
CAISESVTISTDTQYF
TGTGCCATCAGTGAGTCTGTGACTATTAGCACAGATACGCAGTATTTT
>.|TRBV4-1|TRBD2|TRBJ2-7
CASSRRLAGGPNAEQYF
TGCGCCAGCAGCCGGCGACTAGCGGGAGGGCCCAATGCCGAGCAGTACTTC
>few|TRBV6-4|TRBD2|TRBJ2-5
CASSEWLAEETQYF
TGTGCCAGCAGTGAATGGCTAGCGGAAGAGACCCAGTACTTC
>.|TRBV11-2|.|TRBJ2-7
CASSLEPSNYEQYF
TGTGCCAGCAGCTTAGAACCTAGCAACTACGAGCAGTACTTC
>.|TRBV6-6|.|TRBJ2-7
CASRRSRDFDEQYF
TGTGCCAGCAGACGCTCTCGGGACTTTGACGAGCAGTACTTC
>few|TRBV6-6|.|TRBJ1-1
CASSPPGVYTEAFF
TGTGCCAGCAGTCCTCCGGGGGTGTACACTGAAGCTTTCTTT
>.|TRBV4-1|.|TRBJ1-4
CASRSPATTVEKLFF
TGCGCCAGCCGGTCCCCCGCGACAACCGTTGAAAAACTGTTTTTT
>.|TRBV5-1|TRBD2|TRBJ2-7
CASSPGTSDYEQYF
TGCGCCAGCAGCCCTGGGACTAGCGACTACGAGCAGTACTTC
>.|TRBV4-1|.|TRBJ2-3
CASSQSPLEADTQYF
TGCGCCAGCAGCCAAAGTCCCCTCGAGGCAGATACGCAGTATTTT
>.|TRBV9|TRBD1|TRBJ2-6
CASSVDWTGGTGANVLTF
TGTGCCAGCAGCGTAGATTGGACAGGGGGCACTGGGGCCAACGTCCTGACTTTC
>.|TRBV6-6|TRBD2|TRBJ2-7
CASTLAGGYEQYF
TGTGCCAGCACCCTAGCGGGAGGATACGAGCAGTACTTC
>once|TRBV18|TRBD1|TRBJ2-1
CASSPSGTGVSEQFF
TGTGCCAGCTCACCGTCCGGGACAGGGGTTAGTGAGCAGTTCTTC
>few|TRBV20-1|.|TRBJ2-7
CSSGTAGEQYF
TGCAGTTCCGGGACTGCCGGCGAGCAGTACTTC
>.|TRBV7-9|.|TRBJ2-2
CASSSRGGELFF
TGTGCCAGCAGCTCCCGAGGGGGGGAGCTGTTTTTT
>.|TRBV7-2|TRBD2|TRBJ2-7
CASSPGLAGENEQYF
TGTGCCAGCAGCCCCGGACTAGCGGGAGAGAATGAGCAGTACTTC
>once|TRBV5-4|TRBD1|TRBJ1-2
CASSLGKGGSYGYTF
TGTGCCAGCAGCTTGGGAAAAGGGGGCAGCTATGGCTACACCTTC
>.|TRBV7-9|.|TRBJ2-7
CASTLGEVNEQYF
TGTGCCAGCACCTTAGGGGAGGTCAACGAGCAGTACTTC